This T cell receptor beta chain was observed in a study of blood T cell repertoires in COVID-19. V shed 8 bases and J shed 0 bases, with 10 bases lying between them. CDR1 and CDR2 (germline): SEHNR, FQNEAQ (reference sequence). This CDR3 has 14 amino acids. Per the authors' pipeline: Amplification of reference gene primers provided the estimated nucleated cell counts. Assay used: immunoSEQ multiplex PCR; TCRdb lists only in-frame clones, some missing. The V and J calls and the clone size are those of that table, but D and trimming were determined from the DNA. The sample lists 90,000 to 120,000 clones; 69% were seen once.

The chain links TRBV7-9 to TRBJ2-2, with D unclear. The clonotype originates from a man older than 75 with acute or convalescent COVID-19. Sequencing used peripheral blood. The CDR3 DNA reads as TGTGCCAGCCTCCGAGAAACGAACACCGGGGAGCTGTTTTTT. Protein: CASLRETNTGELFF.